The 30 T cell receptor beta chains presented below share a single source sample, sequenced in a study of blood T cells in healthy people across ages (dated by TCRdb to between 2015 and 2017). The receptor library was made with 5' RACE. The listed sequencing device is Illumina HiSeq 2500. A second PCR of roughly 7 to 12 cycles was run with a J-beta primer mix and a sample-barcoded 5' primer. The public reads were run again by TCRdb, first through fastp at Q25 and then through MiXCR, and only productive beta chains were kept. All rows with the same CDR3 protein become a single entry with the most common DNA and genes. This sample lists around 1.5 million distinct CDR3 sequences; approximately 32% were detected once. The leading ten clones occupy roughly 12% of the sample. Sequenced sample: blood. The receptors come from a woman aged 25-40 years in good health.

Only a few counts were recorded for this clonotype. This chain joins TRBV5-5 and TRBJ1-1; no firm D call. The germline V and J ends were trimmed by 3 bases and 7 bases, with 13 bases remaining between them. CDR1 and CDR2 (germline): SGHKS, YYEKEE (reference sequence). CDR3 length: 13 amino acids. The CDR3 region has the DNA TGTGCCAGCAGCTCCCGGCGGGAGAGTGAAGCTTTCTTT. Its translation: CASSSRRESEAFF.

In its sample, this clonotype was seen many times. At one end the junction does not follow the germline gene, possibly because of a read error. The gene calls are TRBV4-1 and TRBJ2-5; no firm D call. The CDR3 is 12 amino acids. Per germline, CDR1 MGHRA and CDR2 YSYEKL. CDR3 amino acids: CASSQDVETQYF. The CDR3, as DNA: TGTGCCAGCAGCCAAGACGTGGAGACCCAGTACTTC.

This chain uses TRBV6-1 with TRBJ1-6; D is undetermined. Trimming pared 1 base from V and 13 bases from J, leaving 5 bases between. This CDR3 has 11 residues. Germline V gene lookup returns CDR1 MNHNS and CDR2 SASEGT. CDR3 DNA sequence: TGTGCCAGCAGTGAAGTGGCTCCCCTCCACTTT. Its protein is CASSEVAPLHF.

This clonotype was seen a handful of times. CDR3: CSALGREGLSFNEQFF. Here the CDR3 DNA reads TGCAGTGCCTTAGGGCGGGAGGGGCTCAGTTTCAATGAGCAGTTCTTC. The chain is built from TRBV20-1 and TRBJ2-1; 9 nucleotides match TRBD2. There are 16 residues in the CDR3. Germline-derived CDR1 and CDR2 are DFQATT and SNEGSKA (reference sequence). V lost 6 bases and J lost 6; bases outside the gene matches: 15.

The count of this clonotype is one. Written as DNA, the CDR3 is TGTGCCAGTAGTGTGACAGAATACAATGAGCAGTTCTTC. Protein sequence: CASSVTEYNEQFF. This chain links TRBV19 with TRBJ2-1; possibly TRBD1 for D (5 bases). The CDR3 extends over 13 amino acids. Trimming removed 5 bases from V and 4 bases from J, with 9 bases in between. Germline values: CDR1 LNHDA, CDR2 SQIVND (reference sequence).

The gene calls are TRBV2 and TRBJ2-2, with TRBD1 as a possible D gene (6 bases). From germline, CDR1 is SNHLY and CDR2 FYNNEI. There are 14 residues in the CDR3. Trimming took off 8 bases at V and 0 bases at J, with 10 bases between the two ends. The CDR3 nucleotides read TGTGCCAGCGAAACAGGGACGAACACCGGGGAGCTGTTTTTT. It is translated as CASETGTNTGELFF. The entire variable domain, with the rest obtained from reference TRBV2 and TRBJ2-2, is as follows: EPEVTQTPSHQVTQMGQEVILRCVPISNHLYFYWYRQILGQKVEFLVSFYNNEISEKSEIFDDQFSVERPDGSNFTLKIRSTKLEDSAMYFCASETGTNTGELFFGEGSRLTVL.

A few counts support this clonotype. The CDR3 nucleotides read TGTGCCATCAGGGGGGGACAGGGACCAGATACGCAGTATTTT. Its translation: CAIRGGQGPDTQYF. The V gene is TRBV10-3, the J gene TRBJ2-3, with TRBD1 matching over 9 bases. The CDR3 is 14 residues long. Germline V gives CDR1 ENHRY, CDR2 SYGVKD. The V gene end was trimmed by 6 bases and the J gene end by 4 bases; junction bases not matched to a gene: 5.

V and J are TRBV7-3 and TRBJ2-1, with 10 bases that match TRBD1. CDR1 and CDR2 from the germline V gene are SGHTA and FQGTGA. Unmatched junction bases numbered 7, after V lost 5 bases and J lost 3 bases. This CDR3 region has 16 residues. For the CDR3, the DNA is TGTGCCAGCAGCCCCCGGACAGGGGGAAACTACAATGAGCAGTTCTTC. Amino acids: CASSPRTGGNYNEQFF.

The V gene is TRBV3-1, the J gene TRBJ2-7; perhaps TRBD1 as D (6 bases). Looked up from germline, CDR1 is LGHDT and CDR2 is YNNKEL (reference sequence). The CDR3 totals 16 residues. Trimming removed 5 bases from V and 0 bases from J, with 17 bases in between. The CDR3: CASSSDSGVPSYEQYF. Written as DNA, the CDR3 is TGTGCCAGCAGCTCCGACTCAGGGGTCCCCTCCTACGAGCAGTACTTC.

The chain couples TRBV19 to TRBJ1-2; no clear D gene. Germline-derived CDR1 and CDR2 are LNHDA and SQIVND (reference sequence). CDR3 length: 14 amino acids. V was cut by 5 bases and J by 3 bases, with 13 bases left in between. The CDR3 here is CASSGISLDYGYTF. In nucleotides, the CDR3 is TGTGCCAGTAGTGGTATCAGCCTCGACTATGGCTACACCTTC.

This clonotype appeared many times. The DNA of the CDR3 is TGCAGCGTCCAACTAGCGGACACCTACGAGCAGTACTTC. Amino acids: CSVQLADTYEQYF. V is TRBV29-1 and J is TRBJ2-7; 8 nucleotides align to TRBD2. Per germline, CDR1 SQVTM and CDR2 ANQGSEA. This CDR3 region has 13 residues. The V segment lost 6 bases and the J segment 2 bases; nucleotides outside the gene matches: 6.

CDR3 loop: CASSGWPVTDTQYF. The DNA of the CDR3 is TGTGCCAGCAGCGGATGGCCAGTCACAGATACGCAGTATTTT. The V and J genes are TRBV9 and TRBJ2-3; the D is unclear. Trimming took 3 bases from V and 2 from J, leaving 10 bases between them. CDR1 is SGDLS and CDR2 is YYNGEE in the germline V gene. The CDR3 length is 14 residues.

This clonotype was observed many times. The V call is TRBV20-1, the J call TRBJ2-1, with 9 bases identical to TRBD1. The germline CDR1 and CDR2 sequences are DFQATT and SNEGSKA (reference sequence). This CDR3 contains 14 residues. The V gene end was trimmed by 5 bases and the J gene end by 4 bases; junction bases not matched to a gene: 6. CDR3 in amino acids: CSAETGTGYNEQFF. The CDR3, as DNA: TGCAGTGCTGAGACCGGGACAGGGTACAATGAGCAGTTCTTC.

CDR3 sequence (DNA): TGTGCCAGCAGTTTGGAGGCAGGGGGCTTGGAAAAGGGCACAGATACGCAGTATTTT. Protein: CASSLEAGGLEKGTDTQYF. V and J are TRBV28 and TRBJ2-3, with 8 bases matching TRBD1. V lost 3 bases, J lost 1 base, and 15 bases stayed unmatched. The germline V gene encodes CDR1 MDHEN and CDR2 SYDVKM. The CDR3 length is 19 residues. The full variable domain, completed using reference TRBV28 and TRBJ2-3, is DVKVTQSSRYLVKRTGEKVFLECVQDMDHENMFWYRQDPGLGLRLIYFSYDVKMKEKGDIPEGYSVSREKKERFSLILESASTNQTSMYLCASSLEAGGLEKGTDTQYFGPGTRLTVL.

The chain recombines TRBV3-1 with TRBJ1-2; D is uncertain. The CDR3 totals 13 residues. The V gene's germline CDR1 is LGHDT and CDR2 YNNKEL (reference sequence). V lost 0 bases, J lost 4 bases, and 6 bases lay in between. The CDR3 nucleotides read TGTGCCAGCAGCCAAGAAGAATCCTATGGCTACACCTTC. It translates to CASSQEESYGYTF.

In the case of this clonotype: Given a much more abundant clone one base away, this may be a read error. The chain joins TRBV6-6 to TRBJ2-4; D is uncertain. Germline CDR1 reads MNHNY; CDR2 reads SVGAGI (reference sequence). This CDR3 is built from 17 residues. Trimming removed 0 bases from V and 2 bases from J, with 14 bases in between. The CDR3 loop is CASSYSHLPSTKNIQYF. CDR3 nucleotide sequence: TGTGCCAGCAGTTACTCCCACCTACCGTCAACCAAAAACATTCAGTACTTC.

This chain links TRBV20-1 with TRBJ1-6; D gene unclear. Germline CDR1 and CDR2: DFQATT and SNEGSKA (reference sequence). V lost 1 base, J lost 8 bases, and 9 bases lay in between. The CDR3 spans 13 residues. CDR3 amino acids: CSARGTTDSPLHF. CDR3 nucleotide sequence: TGCAGTGCTAGAGGTACTACGGATTCACCCCTCCACTTT.

The J gene is TRBJ1-2, the V gene TRBV27; D call uncertain. V was clipped by 2 bases and J by 7 bases, with 11 bases between them. CDR3 length: 13 residues. The germline gives CDR1 MNHEY, CDR2 SMNVEV (reference sequence). The CDR3 sequence is CASSLNERAGYTF. The CDR3 bases are TGTGCCAGCAGTTTAAACGAGCGGGCTGGCTACACCTTC.

This clonotype was counted only a few times. The chain combines TRBV7-9 with TRBJ2-3; D uncertain. The CDR3 runs 16 residues. Germline assignment: CDR1 SEHNR and CDR2 FQNEAQ (reference sequence). The V end lost 1 base, the J end lost 3 bases, and 14 bases lay between the germline ends. The CDR3 is CASSLGVDPRTDTQYF. As DNA, the CDR3 is TGTGCCAGCAGCTTAGGAGTAGACCCCCGTACAGATACGCAGTATTTT. The full variable domain, completed using reference TRBV7-9 and TRBJ2-3, is DTGVSQNPRHKITKRGQNVTFRCDPISEHNRLYWYRQTLGQGPEFLTYFQNEAQLEKSRLLSDRFSAERPKGSFSTLEIQRTEQGDSAMYLCASSLGVDPRTDTQYFGPGTRLTVL.

This chain joins TRBV7-3 and TRBJ2-7; a weak D match, TRBD2 (5 bases). Germline loops: CDR1 SGHTA, CDR2 FQGTGA. The CDR3 consists of 13 residues. Trimming left V 1 base short and J 6 bases short, with 10 bases between. CDR3 coding DNA: TGTGCCAGCAGCTTAAGCGGGTGGGCCGAGCAGTACTTC. Amino acids: CASSLSGWAEQYF.

A word on this clonotype: The junction departs from the called germline gene at one end, perhaps through a read error. In nucleotides, the CDR3 is TGCGCCAGCAGCCTGACTAGCGGTACAGATACGCGGTATTTT. Its translation: CASSLTSGTDTRYF. The chain carries TRBV5-1 and TRBJ2-3; TRBD2 agrees at 9 bases. The CDR3 contains 14 residues. From germline, CDR1 is SGHRS and CDR2 YFSETQ.

This chain connects TRBV6-1 to TRBJ1-5; D not resolved. The V gene's germline CDR1 is MNHNS and CDR2 SASEGT. The CDR3 covers 16 residues. V gave up 1 base and J gave up 0 bases, with 10 bases separating them. The CDR3 loop reads CASSEGQTYSNQPQHF. CDR3 DNA sequence: TGTGCCAGCAGTGAAGGACAAACTTATAGCAATCAGCCCCAGCATTTT.

J is TRBJ2-4 and V is TRBV28, with 12 bases identical to TRBD2. Germline trimming cut 6 bases from V and 13 bases from J; bases unmatched to any gene: 13. The germline gives CDR1 MDHEN, CDR2 SYDVKM. The CDR3 spans 15 residues. Here the CDR3 DNA reads TGTGCCAGCAGCCCCCTAGCGGGAGGGCTCTGGGAGCAGTACTTC. It translates to CASSPLAGGLWEQYF.

V gene TRBV20-1 combines with J gene TRBJ1-4; no clear D. The CDR3 loop spans 13 amino acids. V was trimmed by 5 bases and J by 4 bases, leaving 11 bases between them. CDR1 is DFQATT, CDR2 SNEGSKA, per germline (reference sequence). Here the CDR3 DNA reads TGCAGTGCTTGGCGGGGAGTTAATGAAAAACTGTTTTTT. It yields the protein CSAWRGVNEKLFF.

This clonotype was picked up one time. V usage is TRBV20-1 and J usage is TRBJ1-1; 7 nucleotides agree with TRBD1. J was trimmed by 6 bases and V by 6 bases; bases with no gene match: 7. CDR3 length equals 12 residues. CDR1 and CDR2 from the germline V gene are DFQATT and SNEGSKA (reference sequence). The CDR3 DNA is TGCAGTGCGCCTTCCAGGGGGGCTGAAGCTTTCTTT. Its translation is CSAPSRGAEAFF.

This clonotype was picked up a small number of times. The V and J genes are TRBV10-3 and TRBJ1-1; D remains unclear. Trimming pared 0 bases from V and 7 bases from J, leaving 6 bases between. The germline V gene encodes CDR1 ENHRY and CDR2 SYGVKD. The CDR3 contains 12 residues. CDR3 sequence reads: CAISESVDEAFF. The CDR3 nucleotides read TGTGCCATCAGTGAGTCGGTGGATGAAGCTTTCTTT.

The chain couples TRBV20-1 to TRBJ2-2; 9 bases are shared with TRBD2. Germline trimming cut 1 base from V and 6 bases from J; bases unmatched to any gene: 3. The CDR3 has 14 residues. The V gene's germline CDR1 is DFQATT and CDR2 SNEGSKA (reference sequence). Here the CDR3 DNA reads TGCAGTGCTAGAGCTGGCGGGGGGGCCGGGGAGCTGTTTTTT. Translating it yields CSARAGGGAGELFF.

A remark on this clonotype: Since a much larger clone is just one base distant, this may be a read error. The chain uses TRBV28 and TRBJ2-5, with 7 bases identical to TRBD2. Germline values: CDR1 MDHEN, CDR2 SYDVKM. With V trimmed by 3 bases and J by 5 bases, 9 bases remained unmatched. The CDR3 sequence is 15 residues long. The CDR3 region is CASSFGTNDLETQYF. The CDR3 DNA is TGTGCCAGCAGTTTTGGGACTAACGATCTCGAGACCCAGTACTTC.

V usage is TRBV10-3 and J usage is TRBJ2-5; D ambiguous. The end of the DNA fits TRBJ2-7 better, so the J call may be wrong. CDR3 length: 12 residues. Germline CDR1 reads ENHRY; CDR2 reads SYGVKD. The CDR3 DNA is TGTGCCATCAGTGAGGGCGGCGACGAGCAGTACTTC. Its protein product is CAISEGGDEQYF.

This chain uses TRBV6-1 with TRBJ2-1; 14 positions match TRBD2. The germline V gene encodes CDR1 MNHNS and CDR2 SASEGT. This CDR3 region has 20 residues. Losses at the gene ends were 0 bases for V and 3 bases for J; bases not matched to a gene: 10. This CDR3 reads CASSEARLAGGLRVYNEQFF. The CDR3 region has the DNA TGTGCCAGCAGTGAAGCGCGACTAGCGGGAGGGCTTAGAGTCTACAATGAGCAGTTCTTC.